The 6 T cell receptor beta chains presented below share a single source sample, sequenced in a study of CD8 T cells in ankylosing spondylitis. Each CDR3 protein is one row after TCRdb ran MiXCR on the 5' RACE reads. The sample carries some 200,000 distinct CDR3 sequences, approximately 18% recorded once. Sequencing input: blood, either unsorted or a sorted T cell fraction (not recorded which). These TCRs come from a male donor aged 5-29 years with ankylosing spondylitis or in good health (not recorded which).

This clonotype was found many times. CDR3 region: CASGRAEGGDTQYF. The CDR3 nucleotides read TGTGCCAGCGGGCGGGCCGAAGGCGGCGATACGCAGTATTTT. The V and J genes are TRBV12-3 or TRBV12-4 and TRBJ2-3; TRBD2 is a possible D gene (5 bases). The CDR3 is 14 residues long. Trimming took off 8 bases at V and 6 bases at J, with 18 bases between the two ends.

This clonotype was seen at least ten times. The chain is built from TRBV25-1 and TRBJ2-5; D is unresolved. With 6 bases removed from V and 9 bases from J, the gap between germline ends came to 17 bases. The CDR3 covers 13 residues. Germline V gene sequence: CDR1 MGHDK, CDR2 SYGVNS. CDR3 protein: CASSLTEAQSQYF. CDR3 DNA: TGTGCCAGCAGCCTTACTGAAGCCCAGTCCCAGTACTTC.

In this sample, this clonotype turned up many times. CDR3 residues: CASSLGAPGTNYGYTF. The CDR3 nucleotides read TGTGCCAGCAGCTTAGGGGCACCCGGAACTAACTATGGCTACACCTTC. V is TRBV7-6 and J is TRBJ1-2; unclear D gene. Germline V gene data show CDR1 as SGHVS and CDR2 as FNYEAQ. CDR3 length: 16 residues. V was pared by 1 base and J by 0 bases, with 12 bases between.

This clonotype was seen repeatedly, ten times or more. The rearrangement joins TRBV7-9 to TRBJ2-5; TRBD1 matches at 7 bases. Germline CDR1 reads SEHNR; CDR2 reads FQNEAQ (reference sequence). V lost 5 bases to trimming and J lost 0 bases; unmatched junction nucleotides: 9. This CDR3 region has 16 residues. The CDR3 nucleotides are TGTGCCAGCAGCATGGGACAGTCGGGGTACCAAGAGACCCAGTACTTC. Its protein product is CASSMGQSGYQETQYF.

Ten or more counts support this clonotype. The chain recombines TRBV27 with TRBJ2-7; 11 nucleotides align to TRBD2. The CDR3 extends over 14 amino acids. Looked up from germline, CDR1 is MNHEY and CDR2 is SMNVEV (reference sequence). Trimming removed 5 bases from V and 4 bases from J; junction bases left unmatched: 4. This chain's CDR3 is CASSPGTSGYEQYF. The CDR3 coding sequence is TGTGCCAGCAGTCCCGGGACTAGCGGATACGAGCAGTACTTC.

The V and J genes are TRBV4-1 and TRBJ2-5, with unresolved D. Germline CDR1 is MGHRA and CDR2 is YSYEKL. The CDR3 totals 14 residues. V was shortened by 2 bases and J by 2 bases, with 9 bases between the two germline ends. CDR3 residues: CASSQRLDQETQYF. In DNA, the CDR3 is TGCGCCAGCAGCCAAAGGCTAGATCAAGAGACCCAGTACTTC.